This T cell receptor beta chain was captured by sequencing in a study of blood T cell repertoires in COVID-19. Original processing methods: Amplification of reference gene primers was used by the study to estimate nucleated cell counts. This table comes from immunoSEQ multiplex PCR, and its TCRdb copy is limited to in-frame clones, with some not included. V, J and clone size are those of that table, while D and trimming were read from the DNA. Of a few hundred thousand clones in the sample, approximately 91% were seen once. The V gene end was trimmed by 6 bases and the J gene end by 5 bases; junction bases not matched to a gene: 10. Germline values: CDR1 LNHDA, CDR2 SQIVND (reference sequence). The CDR3 loop spans 16 amino acids.

The sample was peripheral blood. V gene TRBV19 combines with J gene TRBJ2-1, with 10 bases matching TRBD1. This sequence was found in a woman younger than 45 with acute or convalescent COVID-19. The CDR3 DNA sequence: TGTGCCAGTAGCCCCCTCGCCGGGACAGGGGACAATGAGCAGTTCTTC. It yields the protein CASSPLAGTGDNEQFF.